The clone carrying this T cell receptor beta chain was seen a handful of times. Its specificity is not known. The data were obtained in a study of blood T cells in healthy people across ages. Alongside a J-beta primer mix, a sample-barcoded 5' primer served in a second PCR lasting about 6 to 11 cycles. Researchers report that a template-switch adaptor with 12 random nucleotides tagged each cDNA molecule. Per-sample output comprised a minimum of 2.5 million paired-end reads containing CDR3. TCRdb re-derived calls from the 5' RACE reads in MiXCR, one entry per CDR3 protein. The sample records over 1.5 million distinct CDR3 sequences, roughly 52% being singletons. Donors each provided around 10 milliliters of peripheral blood. The CDR3 has 15 amino acids. CDR1 and CDR2 (germline): DFQATT, SNEGSKA (reference sequence). The V gene end was trimmed by 4 bases and the J gene end by 4 bases; junction bases not matched to a gene: 10.

Points from the study as a whole: Naive and antigen-experienced cells were not separated, limiting conclusive comparison.

The rearrangement uses TRBV20-1 and TRBJ2-1; 7 bases are shared with TRBD2. This TCR was recovered from a woman aged 35 to 49 in good health. The sequenced sample was blood. DNA of the CDR3: TGCAGTGCTACCGTACTAGCGAGGACATACAATGAGCAGTTCTTC. It is translated as CSATVLARTYNEQFF.